This record covers a single T cell receptor (beta chain). Its antigen is still unknown. The sample originates from a study of T cell responses to AZD1222 COVID-19 vaccine. Sequencing used immunoSEQ multiplex PCR; TCRdb keeps in-frame clones, though not all of them. The sample comprises about 120,000 clones, 84% of which are singletons, and 9.4% rests with the top ten. General study findings and limits: Baseline serology detected seropositivity in only 6 or 7 AZD1222 recipients.

The CDR3 covers 16 residues. Trimming stripped 4 bases from V and 0 bases from J, with 13 bases between. The V gene's germline CDR1 is MDHEN and CDR2 SYDVKM. The TCR comes from an adult in good health. The sample here was peripheral blood, taken on day 0 of AZD1222 vaccination. The J gene is TRBJ1-3, the V gene TRBV28; a possible D gene is TRBD1 (6 bases). Here the CDR3 reads CASSSPGEHSGNTIYF. The CDR3 DNA reads as TGTGCCAGCAGTTCCCCAGGGGAACACTCTGGAAACACCATATATTTT.